This TCR beta chain was profiled in a study of breast tumors, draining lymph nodes, adjacent tissues. Findings of the study overall: That most tumor T cells come from lymph nodes remained unproven. Tumor and nontumor repertoires were significantly more similar in luminal-like than in basal-like breast cancer.

MiXCR was run by TCRdb on the multiplex PCR reads, yielding one entry per CDR3 protein. Of a few hundred thousand distinct CDR3 sequences in the sample, less than 35% are singletons; the top ten hold approximately 3.6%. Axillary draining lymph nodes of breast cancer patients supplied the node samples. Of note for this clonotype: Its specificity is unknown. A read error may be the cause here, since a much bigger clone is one base away. It is likely a read error, because the conserved phenylalanine at the end of the CDR3 is missing.

The sequence was obtained from a female donor with breast cancer. Some clones in this sample may be carry-over from other donors' samples. The sample was axillary lymph node tissue.

The CDR3 DNA reads TGTGCCAGCAGTCCCACAGGTAATCGAGAGCAGTACCTC. As protein: CASSPTGNREQYL. The rearrangement joins TRBV6-6 to TRBJ2-7; possible D gene TRBD1, 5 bases. This CDR3 comprises 13 residues. Per germline, CDR1 MNHNY and CDR2 SVGAGI (reference sequence). Trimming left V 5 bases short and J 7 bases short, with 15 bases between.